Below, 29 T cell receptor beta chains from the same sample are listed, as sequenced in a study of blood T cell repertoires in COVID-19. TCRdb's copy holds only in-frame clones and misses some; the assay was immunoSEQ multiplex PCR. The repertoire has approximately 350,000 clones, approximately 88% of them found once; the top ten carry 1.2%. The specimen was peripheral blood. These receptors all stem from a man in his forties with acute or convalescent COVID-19.

This sequence joins TRBV18 and TRBJ1-5; tentative D call: TRBD1 (5 bases). Germline values: CDR1 KGHSH, CDR2 LQKENI. This CDR3 comprises 17 residues. Trimming cost V 3 bases and J 0 bases, with 15 bases left between them. The CDR3 reads CASSPSRAGVSNQPQHF. The CDR3 bases are TGTGCCAGCTCACCTTCCCGGGCGGGGGTTAGCAATCAGCCCCAGCATTTT. Full variable domain (rest looked up from reference TRBV18 and TRBJ1-5): NAGVMQNPRHLVRRRGQEARLRCSPMKGHSHVYWYRQLPEEGLKFMVYLQKENIIDESGMPKERFSAEFPKEGPSILRIQQVVRGDSAAYFCASSPSRAGVSNQPQHFGDGTRLSIL.

The V call is TRBV7-9, the J call TRBJ2-7; 12 bases are a match to TRBD2. Germline assignment: CDR1 SEHNR and CDR2 FQNEAQ (reference sequence). Germline trimming cut 5 bases from V and 7 bases from J; bases unmatched to any gene: 12. CDR3 length: 16 residues. CDR3 sequence (DNA): TGTGCCAGCAGCCGGACTAGCGGGGAGGACCTGTGGGAGCAGTACTTC. Translating it yields CASSRTSGEDLWEQYF.

The chain uses TRBV7-2 and TRBJ2-1; the match to TRBD2 covers 8 bases. In germline, CDR1 is SGHTA, CDR2 FQGNSA. V lost 0 bases to trimming and J lost 9 bases; unmatched junction nucleotides: 7. There are 15 residues in the CDR3. The CDR3 DNA reads as TGTGCCAGCAGCTTAGCCGGGGGGGCGTCTACTGAGCAGTTCTTC. Translation gives CASSLAGGASTEQFF.

The sample holds a few counts of this clone. This rearrangement joins TRBV6-4 to TRBJ1-6; 8 nucleotides match TRBD1. The V and J ends lost 0 bases and 10 bases, in that order; junction bases with no gene match: 5. The length of the CDR3 is 15 residues. Germline CDR1 is MRHNA and CDR2 is SNTAGT. The CDR3 spells CASSDSDRVSSPLHF. The CDR3 bases are TGTGCCAGCAGTGACTCGGACAGGGTGTCGTCACCCCTCCACTTT.

CDR3 DNA: TGTGCCAGTAGTGAGTCCGGGGAGCTGTTTTTT. The encoded protein is CASSESGELFF. The chain employs TRBV19 and TRBJ2-2; D is undetermined. The CDR3 is 11 amino acids. Germline loops: CDR1 LNHDA, CDR2 SQIVND (reference sequence). The V gene lost 5 bases and the J gene lost 6 bases, with 4 bases spanning the gap.

The chain is built from TRBV12-3 or TRBV12-4 and TRBJ1-2; D remains unclear. Trimming pared 9 bases from V and 3 bases from J, leaving 8 bases between. This CDR3 spans 11 amino acids. In nucleotides, the CDR3 is TGTGCCAGTCTGACTGACTATGGCTACACCTTC. Translated: CASLTDYGYTF.

The V call is TRBV3-1 (or the pseudogene TRBV3-2), the J call TRBJ2-1, with 10 bases lining up with TRBD2. J was trimmed by 11 bases and V by 2 bases; bases with no gene match: 12. The germline CDR1 and CDR2 sequences are LGHDT and YNNKEL (reference sequence). CDR3 length: 16 residues. The CDR3 spells CASSQSGRGGEPQQFF. CDR3 nucleotides: TGTGCCAGCAGCCAAAGCGGGAGGGGGGGCGAGCCTCAGCAGTTCTTC.

J is TRBJ2-1 and V is TRBV27, with TRBD2 identical over 9 bases. Per the germline V gene, CDR1 is MNHEY and CDR2 is SMNVEV (reference sequence). With V trimmed by 4 bases and J by 9 bases, 16 bases remained unmatched. The CDR3 covers 17 residues. The CDR3 nucleotides read TGTGCCAGCAGTTCCCCCTTGGCGGGAGGGCATTTTGCTGAGCAGTTCTTC. Its translation: CASSSPLAGGHFAEQFF.

The CDR3 is CASSKITGDGYTF. The CDR3 DNA is TGTGCCAGCAGCAAGATTACAGGGGATGGCTACACCTTC. The chain carries TRBV11-2 and TRBJ1-2; 7 positions match TRBD1. V was pared by 5 bases and J by 6 bases, with 6 bases of the junction left unmatched. Germline lookup yields CDR1 SGHAT and CDR2 FQNNGV. This CDR3 region has 13 residues.

The V call is TRBV5-4, the J call TRBJ2-1, with a tentative D call TRBD2 (6 bases). This CDR3 comprises 15 residues. The germline CDR1 and CDR2 sequences are SGHNT and YYREEE (reference sequence). Trimming cost V 4 bases and J 0 bases, with 11 bases left between them. This CDR3 reads CASSSGGPSYNEQFF. The CDR3 DNA reads TGTGCCAGCAGCAGCGGAGGGCCCTCCTACAATGAGCAGTTCTTC.

The chain combines TRBV27 with TRBJ2-7; TRBD1 matches 10 bases. The CDR3 length is 12 residues. Unmatched junction bases numbered 8, after V lost 7 bases and J lost 11 bases. Germline V CDR1 and CDR2: MNHEY, SMNVEV (reference sequence). The CDR3 DNA reads as TGTGCCAGCACCGATGGGGGGACAGGGGAGTACTTC. Translated, it gives CASTDGGTGEYF.

To note about this clone: Additional DNA sequences in this sample encode the identical CDR3. This chain uses TRBV28 with TRBJ2-2; 8 bases are shared with TRBD1. The CDR3 covers 14 residues. Germline V gene lookup returns CDR1 MDHEN and CDR2 SYDVKM. V gave up 6 bases and J gave up 3 bases; unmatched junction bases: 3. The CDR3 spells CASSGQGYTGELFF. In DNA form, the CDR3 reads TGTGCCAGCAGCGGACAGGGCTACACCGGGGAGCTGTTTTTT.

The chain has TRBV30 and TRBJ2-1; maybe TRBD2 (6 bases). The germline V and J ends were trimmed by 4 bases and 10 bases, with 14 bases remaining between them. The CDR3 has 12 residues. Germline loops: CDR1 GTSNPN, CDR2 SVGIG (reference sequence). The CDR3 DNA follows: TGTGCCTGGAAATGGGGGGTTCGAGAGCAGTTCTTC. Protein product: CAWKWGVREQFF.

The chain is built from TRBV18 and TRBJ2-7; the match to TRBD2 covers 8 bases. Germline CDR1 is KGHSH and CDR2 is LQKENI. The V and J ends lost 9 bases and 0 bases, in that order; junction bases with no gene match: 10. The CDR3 sequence is 15 residues long. CDR3 residues: CASSSSGGRSYEQYF. CDR3 nucleotide sequence: TGTGCCAGTTCCTCGAGCGGGGGCCGCTCCTACGAGCAGTACTTC.

The chain uses TRBV19 and TRBJ2-2, with TRBD1 matching 10 bases. Germline V lookup: CDR1 LNHDA, CDR2 SQIVND (reference sequence). V was clipped by 9 bases and J by 4 bases; unmatched bases: 5. This CDR3 comprises 14 residues. CDR3 coding DNA: TGTGCCAGCGGGACAGGGGTACTCACCGGGGAGCTGTTTTTT. This encodes CASGTGVLTGELFF.

The chain is built from TRBV13 and TRBJ2-6, with 8 positions matching TRBD1. V was clipped by 3 bases and J by 0 bases; unmatched bases: 1. This CDR3 spans 16 amino acids. Germline CDR1 and CDR2: PRHDT and FYEKMQ (reference sequence). The CDR3 spells CASSLTGDSGANVLTF. DNA for the CDR3: TGTGCCAGCAGCTTGACAGGGGACTCTGGGGCCAACGTCCTGACTTTC. The complete variable domain, with remaining parts taken from reference TRBV13 and TRBJ2-6, reads AAGVIQSPRHLIKEKRETATLKCYPIPRHDTVYWYQQGPGQDPQFLISFYEKMQSDKGSIPDRFSAQQFSDYHSELNMSSLELGDSALYFCASSLTGDSGANVLTFGAGSRLTVL.

V usage is TRBV7-2 and J usage is TRBJ2-2, with 9 bases aligning to TRBD2. This CDR3 region has 16 residues. CDR1 and CDR2 from the germline V gene are SGHTA and FQGNSA. V was clipped by 1 base and J by 6 bases; unmatched bases: 6. The DNA of the CDR3 is TGTGCCAGCAGCTTAGATCTGCGGGGGGGCCCCGGGGAGCTGTTTTTT. Translation: CASSLDLRGGPGELFF.

V gene TRBV2 combines with J gene TRBJ2-3; 9 bases match TRBD2. CDR1 is SNHLY and CDR2 is FYNNEI in the germline V gene. After removal of 10 bases from V and 4 bases from J, the junction contained 18 bases not matched to a gene. CDR3 length: 17 residues. The CDR3 protein is CANTPGGGGAPPDTQYF. The CDR3 bases are TGTGCCAACACCCCGGGGGGCGGGGGGGCCCCCCCAGATACGCAGTATTTT.

V and J are TRBV6-5 and TRBJ2-5; possible D gene TRBD1, 6 bases. CDR3 length equals 13 residues. CDR1 is MNHEY, CDR2 SVGAGI, per germline. V lost 6 bases, J lost 5 bases, and 13 bases lay in between. This chain's CDR3 is CASSFQGPETQYF. The CDR3 DNA reads TGTGCCAGCAGCTTTCAGGGGCCGGAGACCCAGTACTTC.

The V call is TRBV7-9, the J call TRBJ1-2; D might be TRBD1 (6 bases). Germline values: CDR1 SEHNR, CDR2 FQNEAQ (reference sequence). This CDR3 spans 13 amino acids. Trimming removed 5 bases from V and 4 bases from J, with 11 bases in between. The CDR3 region is CASSMDRPYGYTF. CDR3 DNA sequence: TGTGCCAGCAGCATGGACAGACCCTATGGCTACACCTTC.

The chain employs TRBV13 and TRBJ2-3; 13 bases are shared with TRBD2. This CDR3 has 14 amino acids. Germline V gene lookup returns CDR1 PRHDT and CDR2 FYEKMQ (reference sequence). V dropped 4 bases and J dropped 8; count of bases not matched to a gene: 3. The CDR3: CASSSGLAGRTQYF. CDR3 sequence (DNA): TGTGCCAGCAGCTCGGGACTAGCGGGGCGTACGCAGTATTTT.

In nucleotides, the CDR3 is TGTGCCAGCAGCTTAGTCCCCGAGAATGAAAAACTGTTTTTT. This codes for CASSLVPENEKLFF. V usage is TRBV7-2 and J usage is TRBJ1-4; D gene unclear. Between the trimmed V and J ends, which lost 1 base and 5 bases, there was a span of 8 bases. Germline V CDR1 and CDR2: SGHTA, FQGNSA. The CDR3 totals 14 residues. The full variable domain, rest sourced from reference TRBV7-2 and TRBJ1-4, is GAGVSQSPSNKVTEKGKDVELRCDPISGHTALYWYRQSLGQGLEFLIYFQGNSAPDKSGLPSDRFSAERTGGSVSTLTIQRTQQEDSAVYLCASSLVPENEKLFFGSGTQLSVL.

This chain's CDR3 is CASSWAGQRGTGGYTF. CDR3 nucleotide sequence: TGTGCCAGCAGCTGGGCGGGACAGCGGGGGACGGGTGGCTACACCTTC. The V and J genes are TRBV7-9 and TRBJ1-2; 7 nucleotides line up with TRBD1. With V trimmed by 4 bases and J by 7 bases, 15 bases remained unmatched. Germline assignment: CDR1 SEHNR and CDR2 FQNEAQ (reference sequence). This CDR3 comprises 16 residues.

Note on this clone: The junction does not match germline at one end; this may be a read error. As DNA, the CDR3 is TGCAGCGTTCCGGGGATAGTGGACTATGGCTATACCTTC. It yields the protein CSVPGIVDYGYTF. This chain uses TRBV29-1 with TRBJ1-2; no clear D gene. From germline, CDR1 is SQVTM and CDR2 ANQGSEA. The CDR3 contains 13 residues.

The chain uses TRBV5-1 and TRBJ1-2; 9 nucleotides agree with TRBD1. Trimming removed 1 base from V and 4 bases from J; junction bases left unmatched: 2. Germline CDR1 SGHRS, CDR2 YFSETQ. This CDR3 spans 14 amino acids. Written as DNA, the CDR3 is TGCGCCAGCAGCTTGTTACAGGGGGCCTATGGCTACACCTTC. Amino acids: CASSLLQGAYGYTF.

The V and J genes are TRBV7-9 and TRBJ1-1, with D maybe TRBD1 (5 bases). The germline V gene encodes CDR1 SEHNR and CDR2 FQNEAQ (reference sequence). The CDR3 has 15 residues. V lost 5 bases, J lost 3 bases, and 16 bases lay in between. The CDR3 sequence: CASSPGGGGDTEAFF. CDR3 sequence (DNA): TGTGCCAGCAGCCCAGGTGGGGGAGGGGACACTGAAGCTTTCTTT.

This clone has just one count. The chain carries TRBV5-1 and TRBJ1-3; D is possibly TRBD1 (5 bases). Trimming stripped 1 base from V and 4 bases from J, with 9 bases between. Germline CDR1 and CDR2: SGHRS and YFSETQ. This CDR3 spans 14 amino acids. The CDR3: CASSLQGAGNTIYF. The CDR3 DNA reads TGCGCCAGCAGCTTGCAGGGCGCCGGAAACACCATATATTTT.

This clone has more than one count but fewer than ten. This chain joins TRBV18 and TRBJ1-2; 9 bases align to TRBD1. In germline, CDR1 is KGHSH, CDR2 LQKENI. This CDR3 has 14 residues. The V segment lost 6 bases and the J segment 4 bases; nucleotides outside the gene matches: 6. The CDR3 loop is CASSPGQGTYGYTF. The CDR3 bases are TGTGCCAGCTCTCCAGGACAGGGGACCTATGGCTACACCTTC.

J is TRBJ2-1 and V is TRBV20-1, with TRBD2 identical over 8 bases. Germline V CDR1 and CDR2: DFQATT, SNEGSKA (reference sequence). V shed 1 base, J shed 15 bases, and the junction held 5 bases outside the gene matches. This CDR3 has 11 amino acids. The CDR3 sequence: CSARVGGRMFF. As DNA, the CDR3 is TGCAGTGCTAGAGTCGGCGGGAGGATGTTCTTC.